The 8 T cell receptor beta chains presented below share a single source sample, sequenced in a study of T cell responses to AZD1222 COVID-19 vaccine. Using immunoSEQ multiplex PCR, the repertoire was profiled, and TCRdb retains in-frame clones only, with some absent. The table includes about 120,000 clones, around 90% detected once. The sample in question was peripheral blood, obtained 28 days after the second AZD1222 dose. Receptors were obtained from an adult who received the AZD1222 COVID-19 vaccine.

This clone has a handful of counts. The chain combines TRBV7-9 with TRBJ1-6; D is ambiguous. Trimming took off 1 base at V and 3 bases at J, with 10 bases between the two ends. CDR1 and CDR2 from the germline V gene are SEHNR and FQNEAQ (reference sequence). The CDR3 totals 16 residues. The CDR3 DNA follows: TGTGCCAGCAGCTTAGGAGCGGGGTTCTATAATTCACCCCTCCACTTT. Translating it yields CASSLGAGFYNSPLHF.

The rearrangement uses TRBV2 and TRBJ2-1; TRBD1 agrees at 10 bases. V was pared by 6 bases and J by 5 bases, with 4 bases of the junction left unmatched. Germline CDR1 SNHLY, CDR2 FYNNEI. The CDR3 spans 14 residues. Here the CDR3 DNA reads TGTGCCAGCAGATCGGGGACAGGGGACAATGAGCAGTTCTTC. Its protein is CASRSGTGDNEQFF.

The rearrangement uses TRBV6-2 or TRBV6-3 and TRBJ2-7; no clear D gene. Between the trimmed V and J ends, which lost 5 bases and 3 bases, there was a span of 8 bases. The germline V gene encodes CDR1 MNHEY and CDR2 SVGEGT. CDR3 size: 12 residues. Here the CDR3 DNA reads TGTGCCAGCAGTAGAGAATACTACGAGCAGTACTTC. Translating gives CASSREYYEQYF.

The rearrangement joins TRBV7-2 to TRBJ1-6, with D unresolved. Trimming pared 1 base from V and 0 bases from J, leaving 10 bases between. The germline V gene has CDR1 SGHTA and CDR2 FQGNSA. CDR3 length: 17 residues. The CDR3 region is CASSLEASSSYNSPLHF. DNA of the CDR3: TGTGCCAGCAGCTTAGAAGCATCGAGCTCCTATAATTCACCCCTCCACTTT.

The chain couples TRBV3-1 (or the pseudogene TRBV3-2) to TRBJ1-2; tentative D call: TRBD1 (5 bases). The CDR3 is 15 residues long. Trimming removed 0 bases at V and 5 bases at J, with 13 bases between. CDR1 and CDR2 (germline): LGHDT, YNNKEL (reference sequence). The CDR3 protein is CASSQDAGVSYGYTF. The CDR3 bases are TGTGCCAGCAGCCAAGATGCGGGGGTTAGTTATGGCTACACCTTC.

CDR3 amino acids: CASSEGQVTDTQYF. The CDR3 nucleotides read TGTGCCAGCAGTGAAGGACAGGTCACCGATACGCAGTATTTT. The chain recombines TRBV6-1 with TRBJ2-3; possibly TRBD1 for D (6 bases). Trimming removed 1 base from V and 6 bases from J, with 11 bases in between. The CDR3 is 14 residues long. Germline assignment: CDR1 MNHNS and CDR2 SASEGT.

V is TRBV19 and J is TRBJ2-7; the D call may be TRBD1 or TRBD2 (5 bases each). The germline gives CDR1 LNHDA, CDR2 SQIVND (reference sequence). V gave up 1 base and J gave up 3 bases, with 16 bases separating them. This CDR3 is built from 16 residues. The CDR3 loop is CASSIARGLQSYEQYF. Written as DNA, the CDR3 is TGTGCCAGTAGTATAGCCCGGGGCCTCCAGAGCTACGAGCAGTACTTC.

The chain couples TRBV7-2 to TRBJ1-5, with 7 positions matching TRBD1. This CDR3 contains 14 residues. Germline CDR1 and CDR2: SGHTA and FQGNSA. The trim removed 1 base at V and 7 bases at J, leaving 4 bases unmatched. The CDR3 nucleotides read TGTGCCAGCAGCTTAGAGGGACAGACCCAGCCCCAGCATTTT. It translates to CASSLEGQTQPQHF.